This is a list of T cell receptor beta chains from one sample in a study of CD8 T cells in ankylosing spondylitis. MiXCR was run by TCRdb on the 5' RACE reads, yielding one entry per CDR3 protein. In the table there are 250,000 to 350,000 distinct CDR3 sequences, 20% of which are singletons. Sequencing input: blood, either unsorted or a sorted T cell fraction (not recorded which). Receptors were obtained from a male donor with ankylosing spondylitis or in good health (not recorded which). The CDR3 runs from the conserved cysteine through the conserved F or W. D genes are given only for firm matches. For some rows the clone size is stated as once, few or many, or as a class when expanded; others skip it.

TRBV20-1	-	-	TRBJ1-1	TGCAGTGCTAGAGGCAGTTGGAACACTGAAGCTTTCTTT	CSARGSWNTEAFF
TRBV28	few	-	TRBJ2-1	TGTGCCAGCAGTCGGCAGGGGCGGCAGTTCTTC	CASSRQGRQFF
TRBV28	few	-	TRBJ2-1	TGTGCCAGCAGCCGATCCGGACAGCCCAAGTACAATGAGCAGTTCTTC	CASSRSGQPKYNEQFF
TRBV20-1	few	TRBD1	TRBJ2-1	TGCAGTGCTAGCCAGGACAGGGTGGCTCAGTTCTTC	CSASQDRVAQFF
TRBV29-1	once	-	TRBJ2-3	TGCAGCGTTGCCAGGGGACATACAGATACGCAGTATTTT	CSVARGHTDTQYF
TRBV6-6	few	-	TRBJ2-1	TGTGCCAGCAGTGGGGACCCCTACAATGAGCAGTTCTTC	CASSGDPYNEQFF
TRBV20-1	-	-	TRBJ2-5	TGCAGTGCTAGAGTGACAGGGAGGGAGACCCAGTACTTC	CSARVTGRETQYF
TRBV5-8	many	-	TRBJ1-5	TGTGCCAGCAGCAAACCAGGGACTGGCAATCAGCCCCAGCATTTT	CASSKPGTGNQPQHF
TRBV12-3/TRBV12-4	few	TRBD1	TRBJ2-2	TGTGCCAGCAGCCCCGGGACAGGTCACACCGGGGAGCTGTTTTTT	CASSPGTGHTGELFF
TRBV5-1	many	-	TRBJ1-6	TGCGCCAGCAGCTTGGAACCGACCTCGGGCTCCTATAATTCACCCCTCCACTTT	CASSLEPTSGSYNSPLHF
TRBV7-9	-	-	TRBJ2-3	TGTGCCAGCAGCCCTAGGCTCGGGACTAGCACAGATACGCAGTATTTT	CASSPRLGTSTDTQYF